This TCR beta chain was found in a study of CD8 T cells in Susac syndrome. The RNA, about 0.45 to 1 ug, was put through reverse transcription using random hexamers. The method of amplification for TCR beta CDR3 was immunoSEQ multiplex PCR, covering 54 Vbeta and 13 Jbeta. A single record per CDR3 protein comes from TCRdb applying MiXCR to the immunoSEQ multiplex PCR reads. In the table there are a few hundred thousand distinct CDR3 sequences, 65% to 90% of which are singletons. Sequencing targeted TCR beta in T cells from blood (CD8+ and CD4+). This CDR3 comprises 16 residues. Germline values: CDR1 SNHLY, CDR2 FYNNEI. The junction had 7 bases not matched to a gene; V was cut back by 3 bases and J by 1 base.

This TCR was recovered from a human donor with multiple sclerosis. The gene calls are TRBV2 and TRBJ2-5, with TRBD2 matching 8 bases. The sample consisted of CD8+ T cells from PBMCs. DNA for the CDR3: TGTGCCAGCAGTGAGTTCGGGAGGGGCATCCAAGAGACCCAGTACTTC. The encoded protein is CASSEFGRGIQETQYF.